Listed here are 29 T cell receptor beta chains from one sample, sequenced in a study of T cell repertoires in cytomegalovirus infection. TCRdb re-derived calls from the reads in MiXCR, one entry per CDR3 protein. The sample has fewer than 1,000,000 distinct CDR3 sequences, roughly 31% seen once. For these TCRs, the target antigens are not known. The specimen was cultured CD8+ T cells from PBMCs, collected from culture after CMV antigen stimulation. These receptors all come from a human donor in good health (CMV status not recorded). Some clones in this sample may be carry-over from other donors' samples.

This clonotype was observed a few times. The chain has TRBV6-1 and TRBJ1-2; 8 bases map to TRBD1. This CDR3 has 16 amino acids. V was clipped by 2 bases and J by 5 bases; unmatched bases: 10. Germline V gene data show CDR1 as MNHNS and CDR2 as SASEGT. The CDR3 nucleotides read TGTGCCAGCAGTGAACGGGCAGGGGGCCGGATATATGGCTACACCTTC. Amino acids: CASSERAGGRIYGYTF.

The rearrangement links TRBV12-5 to TRBJ1-2, with TRBD1 identical over 9 bases. The V segment lost 8 bases and the J segment 6 bases; nucleotides outside the gene matches: 4. Germline V gene sequence: CDR1 LGHNT, CDR2 FRNRAP. The CDR3 is made up of 12 amino acids. Here the CDR3 reads CASSGTGNGYTF. CDR3 in DNA: TGTGCTAGTTCCGGGACAGGGAATGGCTACACCTTC.

The rearrangement joins TRBV6-2 or TRBV6-3 to TRBJ1-1; unclear D gene. The germline gives CDR1 MNHEY, CDR2 SVGEGT. Trimming took off 7 bases at V and 5 bases at J, with 17 bases between the two ends. CDR3 length equals 14 residues. In DNA form, the CDR3 reads TGTGCCAGCAACCGGAACAGCTTAACGACTGAAGCTTTCTTT. Translation gives CASNRNSLTTEAFF.

Regarding this clonotype: A much larger clonotype is one base distant, so this may be a read error. V usage is TRBV7-2 and J usage is TRBJ2-5; possible D gene TRBD2, 7 bases. This CDR3 is 15 amino acids long. Germline assignment: CDR1 SGHTA and CDR2 FQGNSA. CDR3 loop: CANSLERGRVETQYF. Here the CDR3 DNA reads TGTGCCAACAGCCTAGAAAGGGGGAGGGTGGAGACCCAGTACTTC.

CDR3 amino acids: CATSREGHGNQPQHF. The CDR3 nucleotides read TGTGCCACCAGCAGAGAGGGTCATGGCAATCAGCCCCAGCATTTT. The chain joins TRBV15 to TRBJ1-5; D gene ambiguous. V lost 0 bases, J lost 2 bases, and 8 bases lay in between. CDR1 and CDR2 (germline): LNHNV, YYDKDF (reference sequence). The CDR3 contains 15 residues.

This clonotype was detected a few times. The chain has TRBV6-2 or TRBV6-3 and TRBJ2-7, with D perhaps matching TRBD2 (5 bases). Per germline, CDR1 MNHEY and CDR2 SVGEGT. Trimming took 6 bases from V and 5 from J, leaving 8 bases between them. CDR3 size: 11 residues. The CDR3: CASRGEHEQYV. The CDR3 coding sequence is TGTGCCAGCAGGGGAGAACACGAGCAGTACGTC.

The V gene is TRBV7-8, the J gene TRBJ1-3, with TRBD1 matching over 7 bases. There are 15 residues in the CDR3. The V segment lost 3 bases and the J segment 0 bases; nucleotides outside the gene matches: 2. Germline CDR1 and CDR2: SGHVS and FQNEAQ. The CDR3 is CASSFNRGSGNTIYF. In DNA, the CDR3 is TGTGCCAGCAGCTTCAACAGGGGCTCTGGAAACACCATATATTTT.

This clonotype was seen at least ten times. The CDR3 loop is CASSLEGDGGDTQYF. The CDR3 DNA is TGTGCCAGCAGCTTAGAGGGGGACGGTGGAGATACGCAGTATTTT. This chain links TRBV7-2 with TRBJ2-3, with a tentative D call TRBD1 (6 bases). The V and J ends lost 1 base and 5 bases respectively, with 13 bases between them. The CDR3 is made up of 15 amino acids. The germline CDR1 and CDR2 sequences are SGHTA and FQGNSA.

This clonotype was recorded a few times. The rearrangement joins TRBV28 to TRBJ2-5, with a tentative D call TRBD2 (7 bases). Germline lookup yields CDR1 MDHEN and CDR2 SYDVKM. The CDR3 spans 12 residues. V was trimmed by 3 bases and J by 9 bases, leaving 11 bases between them. The CDR3 nucleotides are TGTGCCAGCAGTTTCGGGGGGCGGCCCCAGTACTTC. This encodes CASSFGGRPQYF.

This clonotype came up a few times. The V call is TRBV12-5, the J call TRBJ1-5; D is undetermined. V lost 4 bases and J lost 4, with 8 bases in between. Germline CDR1 LGHNT, CDR2 FRNRAP. This CDR3 region has 13 residues. The CDR3 DNA follows: TGTGCTAGTGGTTCGAATAGAAATCAGCCCCAGCATTTT. Translating gives CASGSNRNQPQHF. The variable domain in full, completed from reference TRBV12-5 and TRBJ1-5, reads DARVTQTPRHKVTEMGQEVTMRCQPILGHNTVFWYRQTMMQGLELLAYFRNRAPLDDSGMPKDRFSAEMPDATLATLKIQPSEPRDSAVYFCASGSNRNQPQHFGDGTRLSIL.

This clonotype was recorded many times. The CDR3 loop reads CASSLGTGGGYNEQFF. For the CDR3, the DNA is TGTGCCAGCAGTTTGGGGACGGGGGGCGGGTACAATGAGCAGTTCTTC. The gene calls are TRBV12-3 or TRBV12-4 and TRBJ2-1; tentatively, D is TRBD2 (7 bases). This CDR3 region has 16 residues. The V gene lost 3 bases and the J gene lost 4 bases, with 16 bases spanning the gap.

The gene calls are TRBV4-1 and TRBJ1-3, with 8 nucleotides matching TRBD1. The length of the CDR3 is 14 residues. Per the germline V gene, CDR1 is MGHRA and CDR2 is YSYEKL. J gave up 3 bases and V 4 bases, and 2 bases lay outside the gene matches. CDR3 loop: CASSLQGVGNTIYF. The CDR3 DNA sequence: TGCGCCAGCAGCCTACAGGGGGTTGGAAACACCATATATTTT.

The J gene is TRBJ2-5, the V gene TRBV6-6; D possibly matches TRBD1 or TRBD2 (5 bases each). This CDR3 region has 18 residues. Per germline, CDR1 MNHNY and CDR2 SVGAGI (reference sequence). Trimming left V 6 bases short and J 1 base short, with 24 bases between. The CDR3 protein is CASSAYLGVPGVQETQYF. The CDR3 DNA is TGTGCCAGCAGCGCTTATCTGGGGGTCCCGGGCGTCCAAGAGACCCAGTACTTC.

The CDR3 nucleotides read TGTGCCAGCAGCTTATTGGCAGCCAAGGGTGAAAAACTGTTTTTT. This encodes CASSLLAAKGEKLFF. The J gene is TRBJ1-4, the V gene TRBV7-9; D uncertain. The CDR3 has 15 amino acids. Looked up from germline, CDR1 is SEHNR and CDR2 is FQNEAQ (reference sequence). Trimming cost V 2 bases and J 7 bases, with 14 bases left between them.

This clonotype appeared once. The CDR3 bases are TGCGCCAGCAGCTGGGGGGACAGTCTAGATGGCTACACCTTC. It specifies CASSWGDSLDGYTF. The chain has TRBV5-1 and TRBJ1-2; 7 positions agree with TRBD1. Trimming at V came to 3 bases and at J to 6 bases, leaving 8 bases not matched to a gene. Germline CDR1 is SGHRS and CDR2 is YFSETQ. This CDR3 contains 14 residues.

This clonotype was seen only a few times. The chain is built from TRBV6-5 and TRBJ2-1; 8 bases match TRBD2. Germline CDR1 reads MNHEY; CDR2 reads SVGAGI. The junction had 4 bases not matched to a gene; V was cut back by 2 bases and J by 7 bases. CDR3 length: 14 amino acids. In DNA form, the CDR3 reads TGTGCCAGCAGTTACCTCGGGGGGGCAAATGAGCAGTTCTTC. As protein: CASSYLGGANEQFF.

The chain couples TRBV19 to TRBJ2-2; weak D call: TRBD2 (7 bases). V lost 3 bases to trimming and J lost 6 bases, with 14 bases between them. Germline V gives CDR1 LNHDA, CDR2 SQIVND (reference sequence). The CDR3 consists of 15 residues. The CDR3 region is CASSIAGAGPGELFF. The DNA of the CDR3 is TGTGCCAGTAGTATCGCGGGGGCAGGGCCCGGGGAGCTGTTTTTT.

This clonotype was counted ten times or more. The V gene is TRBV6-5, the J gene TRBJ2-1; a possible D gene is TRBD2 (6 bases). The germline V and J ends were trimmed by 6 bases and 2 bases, with 11 bases remaining between them. The CDR3 covers 14 residues. The germline V gene encodes CDR1 MNHEY and CDR2 SVGAGI. CDR3 protein: CASSPGGPYNEQFF. The DNA for the CDR3 is TGTGCCAGCAGCCCCGGGGGTCCCTACAATGAGCAGTTCTTC.

This clonotype has a handful of counts. The rearrangement links TRBV6-5 to TRBJ2-2; 7 positions agree with TRBD1. The CDR3 is 16 amino acids. Germline assignment: CDR1 MNHEY and CDR2 SVGAGI. V was clipped by 0 bases and J by 5 bases; unmatched bases: 6. CDR3 region: CASSYSTGSRTGELFF. The CDR3 nucleotides are TGTGCCAGCAGTTACTCGACAGGGTCCCGGACCGGGGAGCTGTTTTTT.

CDR3 nucleotide sequence: TGTGCCAGCAGGACCGATCCCCTATATAATTCACCCCTCCACTTT. Translated: CASRTDPLYNSPLHF. The chain has TRBV7-4 and TRBJ1-6; no clear D gene. This CDR3 spans 15 amino acids. V was shortened by 6 bases and J by 4 bases, with 13 bases between the two germline ends. Germline V lookup: CDR1 SGHVT, CDR2 SQSDAQ.

This clonotype was counted only a few times. The V gene is TRBV7-9, the J gene TRBJ1-4; D might be TRBD1 (6 bases). This CDR3 contains 14 residues. Germline values: CDR1 SEHNR, CDR2 FQNEAQ (reference sequence). V lost 9 bases, J lost 3 bases, and 14 bases lay in between. CDR3 nucleotides: TGTGCCAGTCACGGGGGGCGACCTAATGAAAAACTGTTTTTT. It encodes CASHGGRPNEKLFF.

This clonotype was seen only a few times. The chain carries TRBV4-1 and TRBJ2-7; D ambiguous. This CDR3 is built from 13 residues. The ends were cut back, 4 bases at V and 4 bases at J, with 11 bases in the middle. Germline CDR1 is MGHRA and CDR2 is YSYEKL. For the CDR3, the DNA is TGCGCCAGCAGCCTCGCACAGCAATACGAGCAGTACTTC. Its protein product is CASSLAQQYEQYF.

With respect to this clonotype: A much larger clone differs from this one at a single base, so this may be a read error. The rearrangement joins TRBV7-6 to TRBJ2-1; 11 bases align to TRBD2. This CDR3 is 16 amino acids long. In germline, CDR1 is SGHVS, CDR2 FNYEAQ. CDR3 residues: CANSPRLAGPNNEQFF. Here the CDR3 DNA reads TGTGCCAACAGCCCCCGACTAGCGGGGCCCAACAATGAGCAGTTCTTC.

This sequence joins TRBV27 and TRBJ1-1; 8 positions match TRBD1. This CDR3 contains 15 residues. Germline CDR1 is MNHEY and CDR2 is SMNVEV (reference sequence). J was trimmed by 0 bases and V by 8 bases; bases with no gene match: 8. This CDR3 is CASGMRQGMNTEAFF. CDR3 nucleotides: TGTGCCAGCGGAATGCGACAGGGGATGAACACTGAAGCTTTCTTT.

The CDR3 here is CASTLGTSGYNEQFF. CDR3 nucleotide sequence: TGTGCCAGTACCCTAGGGACTAGCGGCTACAATGAGCAGTTCTTC. V usage is TRBV19 and J usage is TRBJ2-1; 11 nucleotides agree with TRBD2. The CDR3 extends over 15 amino acids. CDR1 is LNHDA and CDR2 is SQIVND in the germline V gene (reference sequence). V was clipped by 7 bases and J by 3 bases; unmatched bases: 5.

V gene TRBV29-1 combines with J gene TRBJ1-6; D may be TRBD1 (5 bases). This CDR3 is 12 amino acids long. The germline V and J ends were trimmed by 7 bases and 7 bases, with 11 bases remaining between them. The V gene's germline CDR1 is SQVTM and CDR2 ANQGSEA. DNA of the CDR3: TGCAGCGAAGGACCAGGGAATTCACCCCTCCACTTT. This sequence encodes CSEGPGNSPLHF.

The rearrangement joins TRBV20-1 to TRBJ2-5; no firm D call. The V end lost 0 bases, the J end lost 2 bases, and 10 bases lay between the germline ends. The germline CDR1 and CDR2 sequences are DFQATT and SNEGSKA (reference sequence). The CDR3 contains 14 residues. The DNA of the CDR3 is TGCAGTGCTAGAGAGTTAACAGCACAAGAGACCCAGTACTTC. Translating it yields CSARELTAQETQYF.

A few counts support this clonotype. The V gene is TRBV7-9, the J gene TRBJ1-1; unclear D gene. V was trimmed by 5 bases and J by 6 bases, leaving 19 bases between them. Germline values: CDR1 SEHNR, CDR2 FQNEAQ (reference sequence). This CDR3 has 15 amino acids. CDR3: CASSQISGPMAEAFF. Here the CDR3 DNA reads TGTGCCAGCAGCCAAATCAGTGGGCCGATGGCTGAAGCTTTCTTT.

V usage is TRBV6-1 and J usage is TRBJ2-7; perhaps TRBD2 as D (6 bases). Trimming took 7 bases from V and 0 from J, leaving 10 bases between them. Germline V gene lookup returns CDR1 MNHNS and CDR2 SASEGT. This CDR3 comprises 13 residues. In nucleotides, the CDR3 is TGTGCCAGCACGGAGGGCCGCTCCTACGAGCAGTACGTC. It specifies CASTEGRSYEQYV.